This T cell receptor beta chain is drawn from a study of T cells after yellow fever vaccination. Overall study context: When fractions had low cell numbers, they were prepared with SMART-Seq v4 Ultra Low Input.

TCRdb used MiXCR to reprocess the 5' RACE reads, holding one entry per CDR3 protein. The sample contains 250,000 to 400,000 distinct CDR3 sequences, around 4.3% of which appear only once. The ends were cut back, 2 bases at V and 10 bases at J, with 9 bases in the middle. The CDR3 loop spans 12 amino acids. Germline V lookup: CDR1 DFQATT, CDR2 SNEGSKA (reference sequence). This clonotype was recorded many times. What it recognizes is unknown. Points from the study as a whole: The bulk population could contribute abundant contaminating clonotypes to FACS-sorted repertoires.

The sequencing here drew on PBMCs, taken 15 days after the yellow fever booster vaccination. This TCR was sampled from a man aged 18 to 29 who received the YFV17D yellow fever vaccine. The genes are TRBV20-1 and TRBJ1-6; no clear D gene. The CDR3 protein is CSARSLSSPLHF. The CDR3 DNA is TGCAGTGCTAGATCCCTGAGCTCACCCCTCCACTTT.